The present T cell receptor beta chain was sequenced within a study of blood T cell repertoires in COVID-19 (TCRdb year 2020). As for the study more broadly: Collaborator samples came from the United States, Italy and Spain and covered acute and convalescent phases of COVID-19. The repertoires were released in a freely available public database intended as a resource for research on the immune response to SARS-CoV-2. Where available, HLA class I and class II types were obtained from metadata supplied by the sample provider rather than from assay-based typing. Samples were obtained from the ongoing ImmuneRACE study (first 160 participants) and from over 1,000 subjects provided by 6 global collaborators. Subjects who had been exposed to COVID-19, were actively infected with it, or had recovered from it provided the deeply sampled blood TCRbeta repertoires that made up the dataset. A de-identified subject ID, COVID-19 status, age in years and sex were almost always included in the sample metadata. The prospective study material was composed of cDNA or gDNA derived from T cells, B-cell-depleted T cells, or PBMCs. Results and caveats for the whole study, not just this receptor: How much clinical and demographic metadata was included differed by source and by participant, and the metadata was provided uncurated.

Samples from volunteer blood donors who had recovered from COVID-19 were contributed by a second Seattle source. Each collaborating institution followed its own protocols to collect whole blood in K2EDTA tubes. For TCRbeta analysis, collaborators shipped samples in one of three forms: frozen whole blood, isolated PBMCs, or DNA extracted from either of those sample types. The immunoSEQ Assay, a bias-controlled multiplex PCR, was used to amplify TCRbeta CDR3 regions from genomic DNA. The authors processed their data as follows. The number of nucleated cells in each sample was estimated by amplification of reference gene primers within the assay. To quantify the absolute abundance of each unique TCRbeta CDR3 rearrangement, sequence reads were collapsed and filtered. For each sample, productive Simpson clonality was calculated as the square root of Simpson's diversity index across productive rearrangements. TCRdb obtained this table from immuneACCESS and retained in-frame rearrangements with V and J assigned. These tables miss some clones; where compared with another copy, unresolved V genes account for less than half of the shortfall, and the remainder is unexplained. Clone size and the V and J calls come from that table; the DNA yielded D and trimming. For this sample there are around 200,000 clones; around nine tenths appear just once. The leading ten clones occupy 0.8% to 1% of the sample.

To note about this clone: Its antigen remains unidentified. Base qualities are not provided; no much larger clone lies one nucleotide away.

The CDR3 sequence holds 15 residues, the cysteine and phenylalanine included. The entry retains the CDR3 DNA only, 45 bases that are in frame from base 1. Trimming accounts for 2 bases at V and 4 bases at J, while the number of junction bases matched to no gene is 5. Reading the germline V gene gives CDR1 SGHTA and CDR2 FQGNSA. The chain couples TRBV7-2 to TRBJ1-1; 9 bases in the middle match TRBD1. This TCR was sampled from a woman aged 18-29 years who had recovered from COVID-19. Material: peripheral blood. In nucleotide form, the sequence is TGTGCCAGCAGCTTAACCGGACAGGGGAGCACTGAAGCTTTCTTT. Its coded protein is CASSLTGQGSTEAFF. Reference TRBV7-2 and TRBJ1-1 proteins supply the regions before and after the CDR3; the full variable domain is: GAGVSQSPSNKVTEKGKDVELRCDPISGHTALYWYRQSLGQGLEFLIYFQGNSAPDKSGLPSDRFSAERTGGSVSTLTIQRTQQEDSAVYLCASSLTGQGSTEAFFGQGTRLTVV.